The 18 T cell receptor beta chains below were found in one sample sequenced in a study of T-cell memory formation after mild COVID-19. MiXCR, applied by TCRdb to the 5' RACE reads, yields one record per CDR3 protein. The sample lists a few hundred thousand distinct CDR3 sequences, approximately 19% occurring once. Sequenced sample: PBMCs or a T cell subset sorted from them (not recorded which). These receptors were obtained from a man aged 18 to 29 who had mild COVID-19 (a few samples of this study predate the infection). Cell type and time point are not known.

This clonotype was observed a handful of times. DNA for the CDR3: TGTGCCAGCAGTTTATCGACCCGGGGGAGCGAAAAACTGTTTTTT. Its translation: CASSLSTRGSEKLFF. The chain combines TRBV27 with TRBJ1-4; the D gene is possibly TRBD1 (5 bases). This CDR3 is 15 amino acids long. V was trimmed by 0 bases and J by 8 bases, leaving 13 bases between them. Germline V lookup: CDR1 MNHEY, CDR2 SMNVEV (reference sequence).

This chain connects TRBV28 to TRBJ1-4; TRBD1 matches 7 bases. V lost 7 bases, J lost 7 bases, and 9 bases stayed unmatched. This CDR3 has 14 residues. Germline V gene sequence: CDR1 MDHEN, CDR2 SYDVKM. CDR3 nucleotides: TGTGCCAGCAACCTAGAGGGGGCGGCTGAAAAACTGTTTTTT. Protein: CASNLEGAAEKLFF.

The V call is TRBV20-1, the J call TRBJ2-3; D might be TRBD2 (6 bases). The CDR3 is 14 amino acids. Germline V gene sequence: CDR1 DFQATT, CDR2 SNEGSKA (reference sequence). V dropped 7 bases and J dropped 2 bases, with 16 bases sitting between them. This chain's CDR3 is CSGRAGLSTDTQYF. CDR3 nucleotide sequence: TGCAGTGGACGCGCGGGACTCTCCACAGATACGCAGTATTTT.

This clonotype appeared a few times. This sequence joins TRBV7-2 and TRBJ1-6; no clear D. The V end was cut by 5 bases, the J end by 14 bases, with 19 bases between. This CDR3 has 14 residues. Germline V gives CDR1 SGHTA, CDR2 FQGNSA. The CDR3: CASSRRQEAVSLHF. The CDR3 nucleotides read TGTGCCAGCAGCCGGCGTCAGGAGGCTGTTTCCCTCCACTTT.

J is TRBJ1-1 and V is TRBV28; TRBD1 matches 7 bases. The CDR3 spans 13 residues. V was clipped by 5 bases and J by 11 bases; unmatched bases: 11. Germline V gene lookup returns CDR1 MDHEN and CDR2 SYDVKM. CDR3 DNA: TGTGCCAGCAGTCCCTCGACGGGCAGGGGGGCTTTCTTT. Translation: CASSPSTGRGAFF.

This clonotype was detected many times. This chain links TRBV7-6 with TRBJ2-7; 7 bases align to TRBD1. The V and J ends lost 2 bases and 4 bases, in that order; junction bases with no gene match: 8. Germline CDR1 SGHVS, CDR2 FNYEAQ. This CDR3 contains 15 residues. The CDR3 sequence: CASSLNEGAGYEQYF. CDR3 DNA sequence: TGTGCCAGCAGCTTAAATGAGGGGGCCGGTTACGAGCAGTACTTC.

This clonotype was counted a few times. The V gene is TRBV3-1, the J gene TRBJ1-1, with 7 nucleotides matching TRBD1. The CDR3 is made up of 18 amino acids. CDR1 and CDR2 (germline): LGHDT, YNNKEL (reference sequence). V lost 3 bases to trimming and J lost 0 bases; unmatched junction nucleotides: 13. This CDR3 reads CASSQLSSGDRLNTEAFF. DNA of the CDR3: TGTGCCAGCAGCCAGCTATCGTCAGGGGACAGATTGAACACTGAAGCTTTCTTT.

This clonotype has at least ten counts. The chain has TRBV6-2 or TRBV6-3 and TRBJ2-1, with 7 bases matching TRBD2. Losses at the gene ends were 2 bases for V and 8 bases for J; bases not matched to a gene: 6. The CDR3 is 14 residues long. Germline V gene lookup returns CDR1 MNHEY and CDR2 SVGEGT. CDR3 nucleotides: TGTGCCAGCAGTTACGGGCTAGCGGCGGATGAGCAGTTCTTC. It specifies CASSYGLAADEQFF.

The J gene is TRBJ2-3, the V gene TRBV20-1; 8 positions match TRBD1. J lost 2 bases, V lost 1 base, and 2 bases had no gene match. Germline-derived CDR1 and CDR2 are DFQATT and SNEGSKA (reference sequence). The CDR3 length is 14 residues. The CDR3 reads CSARGRGPTDTQYF. The CDR3 DNA follows: TGCAGTGCTAGAGGCAGGGGGCCCACAGATACGCAGTATTTT.

The genes are TRBV6-1 and TRBJ2-5, with 9 positions matching TRBD2. The junction had 10 bases not matched to a gene; V was cut back by 3 bases and J by 5 bases. The CDR3 totals 16 residues. Per the germline V gene, CDR1 is MNHNS and CDR2 is SASEGT. CDR3 DNA: TGTGCCAGCAGTGAGGGGGCTAGCGGGGCCGGGGAGACCCAGTACTTC. Its translation is CASSEGASGAGETQYF.

The table lists this clonotype with many counts. An end of the junction differs from the germline gene, which may be a read error. The J gene is TRBJ1-2, the V gene TRBV5-1, with 9 nucleotides matching TRBD1. Germline CDR1 SGHRS, CDR2 YFSETQ. The CDR3 is made up of 13 amino acids. The CDR3 here is CASRPGNRGPFHF. The CDR3 bases are TGCGCCAGCAGGCCTGGAAACAGGGGGCCCTTCCACTTC.

The chain links TRBV7-8 to TRBJ1-2; no definite D call. The CDR3 runs 12 residues. Germline V lookup: CDR1 SGHVS, CDR2 FQNEAQ. Trimming cost V 1 base and J 9 bases, with 9 bases left between them. The chain's CDR3 is CASSLDQESYTF. CDR3 in DNA: TGTGCCAGCAGCTTAGATCAGGAGAGCTACACCTTC.

The CDR3 DNA reads TGCAGTGCTAGAGATAGTGAGGGGACAGGGGACTATCAGCCCCAGCATTTT. Amino acid sequence: CSARDSEGTGDYQPQHF. The V call is TRBV20-1, the J call TRBJ1-5; 10 bases fit TRBD1. The CDR3 has 17 residues. In germline, CDR1 is DFQATT, CDR2 SNEGSKA (reference sequence). Trimming cost V 0 bases and J 5 bases; bases outside gene matches: 10.

This clonotype was recorded a few times. The chain has TRBV7-2 and TRBJ2-5; D not resolved. Trimming took 0 bases from V and 4 from J, leaving 12 bases between them. Germline assignment: CDR1 SGHTA and CDR2 FQGNSA. This CDR3 comprises 15 residues. CDR3 protein: CASSLAVGVGETQYF. The CDR3, as DNA: TGTGCCAGCAGCTTAGCGGTGGGCGTCGGAGAGACCCAGTACTTC. Full variable domain (remainder filled in from reference TRBV7-2 and TRBJ2-5): GAGVSQSPSNKVTEKGKDVELRCDPISGHTALYWYRQSLGQGLEFLIYFQGNSAPDKSGLPSDRFSAERTGGSVSTLTIQRTQQEDSAVYLCASSLAVGVGETQYFGPGTRLLVL.

The chain uses TRBV20-1 and TRBJ1-5; D uncertain. This CDR3 is built from 14 residues. Trimming took off 4 bases at V and 0 bases at J, with 10 bases between the two ends. Germline V CDR1 and CDR2: DFQATT, SNEGSKA (reference sequence). CDR3 sequence: CSAKPGDSNQPQHF. The CDR3 DNA follows: TGCAGTGCTAAACCAGGTGATAGCAATCAGCCCCAGCATTTT.

This clonotype was counted a few times. The chain links TRBV29-1 to TRBJ2-7, with TRBD1 matching over 7 bases. With 5 bases clipped from V and 3 bases from J, the junction kept 4 bases outside the gene matches. From germline, CDR1 is SQVTM and CDR2 ANQGSEA. The CDR3 is 12 amino acids. The CDR3 here is CSVSAGGYEQYF. The CDR3 DNA sequence: TGCAGCGTTAGCGCAGGGGGCTACGAGCAGTACTTC.

The chain links TRBV10-3 to TRBJ2-2; 11 bases are a match to TRBD2. Germline trimming cut 8 bases from V and 7 bases from J; bases unmatched to any gene: 6. The CDR3 runs 14 residues. The germline CDR1 and CDR2 sequences are ENHRY and SYGVKD. CDR3 DNA sequence: TGTGCCATCGGGACTAGCGGCAGGAGCGGGGAGCTGTTTTTT. Protein product: CAIGTSGRSGELFF.

The chain employs TRBV6-2 or TRBV6-3 and TRBJ2-7; D not resolved. Germline-derived CDR1 and CDR2 are MNHEY and SVGEGT. This CDR3 comprises 12 residues. V shed 6 bases and J shed 5 bases, with 11 bases lying between them. The CDR3 protein is CASRPPGDEQYF. In DNA, the CDR3 is TGTGCCAGCAGGCCCCCAGGTGACGAGCAGTACTTC.